The 15 T cell receptor beta chains presented below share a single source sample, sequenced in a study of blood T cell repertoires in COVID-19. This table comes from immunoSEQ multiplex PCR, and its TCRdb copy is limited to in-frame clones, with some not included. The repertoire holds tens of thousands of clones, approximately 82% seen once, with approximately 17% in the top ten. Sequences were obtained from peripheral blood. The receptors shown here come from a woman aged 60-75 years with acute or convalescent COVID-19.

This clone was seen many times. V and J are TRBV30 and TRBJ1-6; 7 positions agree with TRBD1. The ends lost 5 bases at V and 7 bases at J; junction bases unmatched: 11. The CDR3 consists of 15 residues. CDR1 GTSNPN and CDR2 SVGIG come from the germline V gene (reference sequence). CDR3 protein: CAWALTGARNSPLHF. In nucleotides, the CDR3 is TGTGCCTGGGCGCTCACAGGGGCGCGGAATTCACCCCTCCACTTT. The entire variable domain, with the rest obtained from reference TRBV30 and TRBJ1-6, is as follows: SQTIHQWPATLVQPVGSPLSLECTVEGTSNPNLYWYRQAAGRGLQLLFYSVGIGQISSEVPQNLSASRPQDRQFILSSKKLLLSDSGFYLCAWALTGARNSPLHFGNGTRLTVT.

The chain combines TRBV12-3 or TRBV12-4 with TRBJ1-2; D is uncertain. V lost 3 bases to trimming and J lost 2 bases, with 4 bases between them. The CDR3 runs to 12 residues. CDR3 loop: CASSLQNYGYTF. CDR3 bases: TGTGCCAGCAGTTTGCAGAACTATGGCTACACCTTC.

The chain joins TRBV9 to TRBJ1-3; TRBD1 matches 10 bases. The CDR3 covers 16 residues. Germline lookup yields CDR1 SGDLS and CDR2 YYNGEE. V was clipped by 4 bases and J by 0 bases; unmatched bases: 4. The CDR3 DNA is TGTGCCAGCAGCAAGGGACAGGGGAGCTCTGGAAACACCATATATTTT. This translates into CASSKGQGSSGNTIYF.

J is TRBJ1-4 and V is TRBV6-5; TRBD1 matches at 8 bases. Per germline, CDR1 MNHEY and CDR2 SVGAGI. V shed 5 bases, J shed 8 bases, and the junction held 7 bases outside the gene matches. The CDR3 loop spans 14 amino acids. The CDR3 loop reads CASSPRGRGEKLFF. In DNA form, the CDR3 reads TGTGCCAGCAGTCCCAGGGGGCGAGGAGAAAAACTGTTTTTT.

V usage is TRBV18 and J usage is TRBJ1-1, with a possible D match to TRBD1 (5 bases). The CDR3 is 16 amino acids. CDR1 is KGHSH, CDR2 LQKENI, per germline. V dropped 1 base and J dropped 1 base, with 13 bases sitting between them. CDR3 sequence (DNA): TGTGCCAGCTCACCACAGGGGTTTGGTAGGAACACTGAAGCTTTCTTT. Protein product: CASSPQGFGRNTEAFF.

The rearrangement links TRBV30 to TRBJ2-2; 7 bases align to TRBD1. CDR1 and CDR2 from the germline V gene are GTSNPN and SVGIG (reference sequence). The CDR3 has 14 residues. The V segment lost 8 bases and the J segment 4 bases; nucleotides outside the gene matches: 10. The CDR3 DNA reads TGTGCCACCCGGGACAGTCCTCTCACCGGGGAGCTGTTTTTT. Protein: CATRDSPLTGELFF.

The V call is TRBV11-2, the J call TRBJ2-3, with 12 positions matching TRBD2. V lost 4 bases to trimming and J lost 0 bases; unmatched junction nucleotides: 11. This CDR3 region has 19 residues. Per germline, CDR1 SGHAT and CDR2 FQNNGV. The CDR3 sequence is CASSSSVLTSGGSTDTQYF. The CDR3 DNA sequence: TGTGCCAGCAGCTCCTCCGTCCTGACTAGCGGGGGAAGCACAGATACGCAGTATTTT.

The chain recombines TRBV30 with TRBJ1-6; the match to TRBD1 covers 8 bases. The CDR3 totals 12 residues. J gave up 7 bases and V 8 bases, and 4 bases lay outside the gene matches. CDR1 is GTSNPN and CDR2 is SVGIG in the germline V gene (reference sequence). CDR3 nucleotides: TGTGCCGGGGGACAGGTCAATTCACCCCTCCACTTT. Translation: CAGGQVNSPLHF.

The chain is built from TRBV20-1 and TRBJ2-5; the match to TRBD1 covers 10 bases. The ends lost 3 bases at V and 11 bases at J; junction bases unmatched: 6. Germline lookup yields CDR1 DFQATT and CDR2 SNEGSKA (reference sequence). The CDR3 consists of 12 residues. The CDR3 here is CSASIVGQGQYF. The DNA of the CDR3 is TGCAGTGCTAGTATAGTGGGACAGGGGCAGTACTTC.

The table lists this clone with a few counts. The chain joins TRBV5-8 to TRBJ2-1; a possible D gene is TRBD2 (6 bases). V lost 4 bases to trimming and J lost 1 base, with 12 bases between them. This CDR3 spans 15 amino acids. Germline values: CDR1 SGHTS, CDR2 YDEGEE. CDR3 bases: TGTGCCAGCAGCCGGGGGACCCAATCCTACAATGAGCAGTTCTTC. It encodes CASSRGTQSYNEQFF.

The rearrangement uses TRBV3-1 (or the pseudogene TRBV3-2) and TRBJ2-1; no firm D call. The V end was cut by 4 bases, the J end by 13 bases, with 17 bases between. Per the germline V gene, CDR1 is LGHDT and CDR2 is YNNKEL (reference sequence). CDR3 length: 13 residues. The CDR3 region has the DNA TGTGCCAGCAGCCTATCAGAGGAAGGTGGCCAGTTCTTC. Protein: CASSLSEEGGQFF.

This clone was recorded only once. The chain couples TRBV4-2 to TRBJ1-2, with 12 bases that match TRBD1. Looked up from germline, CDR1 is LGHNA and CDR2 is YNFKEQ. With 2 bases clipped from V and 7 bases from J, the junction kept 8 bases outside the gene matches. This CDR3 is built from 16 residues. The CDR3 loop reads CASSQPGQGAFGGYTF. For the CDR3, the DNA is TGTGCCAGCAGCCAACCGGGACAGGGGGCTTTTGGTGGCTACACCTTC.

J is TRBJ2-3 and V is TRBV5-1; TRBD1 is a possible D gene (7 bases). The CDR3 consists of 16 residues. CDR1 is SGHRS and CDR2 is YFSETQ in the germline V gene. V was trimmed by 4 bases and J by 1 base, leaving 16 bases between them. The CDR3 bases are TGCGCCAGCAGCCAGGGGGGCGCCCCCGGCACAGATACGCAGTATTTT. Translated: CASSQGGAPGTDTQYF.

The CDR3 region has the DNA TGTGCCACCAGTGACGGACAGACCGCAACTAATGAAAAACTGTTTTTT. Translated, it gives CATSDGQTATNEKLFF. This chain uses TRBV24-1 with TRBJ1-4; tentatively, D is TRBD1 (6 bases). V dropped 4 bases and J dropped 0 bases, with 11 bases sitting between them. Germline assignment: CDR1 KGHDR and CDR2 SFDVKD. This CDR3 is built from 16 residues.

The rearrangement links TRBV12-3 or TRBV12-4 to TRBJ2-5; 8 nucleotides agree with TRBD1. V lost 6 bases and J lost 5; bases outside the gene matches: 5. This CDR3 contains 13 residues. The chain's CDR3 is CASSQTGDETQYF. The CDR3 coding sequence is TGTGCCAGCAGCCAGACAGGGGACGAGACCCAGTACTTC.